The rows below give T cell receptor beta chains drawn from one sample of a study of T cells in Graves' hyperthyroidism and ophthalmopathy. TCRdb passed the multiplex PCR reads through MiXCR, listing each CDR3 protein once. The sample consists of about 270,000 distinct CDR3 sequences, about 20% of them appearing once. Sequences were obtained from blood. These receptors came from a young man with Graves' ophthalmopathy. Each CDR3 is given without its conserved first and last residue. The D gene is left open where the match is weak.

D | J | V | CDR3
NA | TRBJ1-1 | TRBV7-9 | ASSYWTGMNTEAF
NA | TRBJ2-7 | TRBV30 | AWSEVRVYEQY
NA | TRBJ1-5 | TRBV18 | ASSRQAQYSNQPQH
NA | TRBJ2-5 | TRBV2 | ASRVETQY
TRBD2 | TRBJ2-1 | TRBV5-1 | ASSLTSGSSNEQF
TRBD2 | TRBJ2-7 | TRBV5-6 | ASSQQAGGTHEQY
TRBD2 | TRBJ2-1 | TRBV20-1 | SASYRRGGREQF
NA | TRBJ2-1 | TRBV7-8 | ASRERARGNEQF
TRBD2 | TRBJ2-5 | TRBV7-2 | ASSLRRREGETQY
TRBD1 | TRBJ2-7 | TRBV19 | ASSRQSSTGFEQY
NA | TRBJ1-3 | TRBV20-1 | SAYLSSGNTIY